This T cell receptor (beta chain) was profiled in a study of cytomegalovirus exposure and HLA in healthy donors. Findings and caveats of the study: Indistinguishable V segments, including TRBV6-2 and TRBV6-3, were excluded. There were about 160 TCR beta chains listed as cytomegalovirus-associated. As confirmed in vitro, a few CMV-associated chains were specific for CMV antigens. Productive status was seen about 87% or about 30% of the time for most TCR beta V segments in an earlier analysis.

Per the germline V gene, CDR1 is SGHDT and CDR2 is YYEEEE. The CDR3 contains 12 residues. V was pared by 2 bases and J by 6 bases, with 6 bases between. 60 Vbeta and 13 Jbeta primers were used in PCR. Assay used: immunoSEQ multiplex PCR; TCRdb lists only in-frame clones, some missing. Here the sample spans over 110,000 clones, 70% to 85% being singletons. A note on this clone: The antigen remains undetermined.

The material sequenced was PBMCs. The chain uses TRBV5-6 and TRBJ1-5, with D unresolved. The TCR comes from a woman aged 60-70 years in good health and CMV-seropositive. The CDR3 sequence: CASSLQFQPQHF. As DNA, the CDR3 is TGTGCCAGCAGCTTACAGTTTCAGCCCCAGCATTTT.